This TCR beta chain was profiled in a study of OX40 agonist ivuxolimab in advanced cancers. Study as a whole: Those enrolled were about 80% male, with a mean age of around 55 years and ages from 23 to 79. Study-wide results and caveats: Clonal expansion by week 6 occurred in CD4+ and CD8+ blood T cells (at 0.1 to 3.0 mg/kg).

This clone was observed a few times. Its antigen remains unknown. In germline, CDR1 is SGHVS, CDR2 FQNEAQ. V was shortened by 3 bases and J by 1 base, with 15 bases between the two germline ends. The CDR3 spans 16 residues. Autoimmune disease history or systemic immunosuppression excluded patients. The assay was immunoSEQ multiplex PCR, and TCRdb's table has in-frame clones only and misses some. The table records 13,000 to 15,000 clones, over 60% of them present only once. The chain links TRBV7-8 to TRBJ1-1; D is ambiguous. The clonotype was recovered from an adult with an advanced solid tumor such as melanoma, head and neck, liver or kidney cancer. Source: CD4+ or CD8+ T cells sorted from blood, taken in a trial of the OX40 agonist ivuxolimab. The CDR3 bases are TGTGCCAGCAGCTTGAACCGGGGAGGGAAGAACACTGAAGCTTTCTTT. Its translation is CASSLNRGGKNTEAFF.